The rows below give T cell receptor beta chains drawn from one sample of a study of radiation and T cells in renal cell carcinoma. The table came from immunoSEQ multiplex PCR; TCRdb's copy has only in-frame clones and leaves some out. The sample yields 150,000 or so clones, roughly 80% seen once. This material consisted of blood, taken from a patient whose treatment included radiotherapy and nephrectomy. The receptor set was obtained from a woman between 45 and 60 years old with renal cell carcinoma. Each CDR3 is given with its conserved first and last residue. Each record gives: J gene, D gene, clone size, V gene, CDR3 protein, CDR3 DNA. D genes are given only for firm matches. Clone size is given for some rows only: seen once, a few or many times, or a class if the clone is expanded.

j_gene: TRBJ2-4; d_gene: .; abundance: .; v_gene: TRBV28; CDR3aa: CASSLSAGRDIQYF; CDR3nt: TGTGCCAGCAGTTTGAGCGCGGGGCGTGACATTCAGTACTTC
j_gene: TRBJ2-5; d_gene: .; abundance: once; v_gene: TRBV5-1; CDR3aa: CASSLGSSSGETQYF; CDR3nt: TGCGCCAGCAGCTTAGGCAGCAGTAGTGGCGAGACCCAGTACTTC
j_gene: TRBJ1-1; d_gene: .; abundance: .; v_gene: TRBV10-3; CDR3aa: CAISGLGAGEAFF; CDR3nt: TGTGCCATCAGTGGGCTGGGGGCTGGTGAAGCTTTCTTT
j_gene: TRBJ2-1; d_gene: TRBD2; abundance: .; v_gene: TRBV4-3; CDR3aa: CASSQLSGYSYNEQFF; CDR3nt: TGCGCCAGCAGCCAACTTAGCGGGTACTCCTACAATGAGCAGTTCTTC
j_gene: TRBJ2-3; d_gene: TRBD2; abundance: few; v_gene: TRBV4-2; CDR3aa: CASSQGSAGGPSDTQYF; CDR3nt: TGTGCCAGCAGCCAAGGTTCGGCGGGAGGGCCGTCAGATACGCAGTATTTT
j_gene: TRBJ2-3; d_gene: .; abundance: .; v_gene: TRBV20-1; CDR3aa: CSAPSGDTQYF; CDR3nt: TGCAGTGCCCCCTCGGGAGATACGCAGTATTTT
j_gene: TRBJ1-2; d_gene: .; abundance: .; v_gene: TRBV5-5; CDR3aa: CASSLEGSLNYGYTF; CDR3nt: TGTGCCAGCAGCTTGGAAGGGAGCCTTAACTATGGCTACACCTTC
j_gene: TRBJ2-3; d_gene: TRBD2; abundance: .; v_gene: TRBV30; CDR3aa: CAWSVRGGADTQYF; CDR3nt: TGTGCCTGGAGTGTGCGCGGGGGGGCGGATACGCAGTATTTT
j_gene: TRBJ2-7; d_gene: .; abundance: .; v_gene: TRBV5-1; CDR3aa: CASSLAGPPYEQYF; CDR3nt: TGCGCCAGCAGCTTGGCTGGCCCCCCCTACGAGCAGTACTTC
j_gene: TRBJ2-5; d_gene: .; abundance: .; v_gene: TRBV7-2; CDR3aa: CASSLYQETQYF; CDR3nt: TGTGCCAGCAGCCTGTACCAAGAGACCCAGTACTTC
j_gene: TRBJ1-2; d_gene: TRBD1; abundance: .; v_gene: TRBV7-8; CDR3aa: CASSFRDRGRRDYGYTF; CDR3nt: TGTGCCAGCAGCTTCCGGGACAGGGGGCGCCGCGACTATGGCTACACCTTC
j_gene: TRBJ1-5; d_gene: .; abundance: .; v_gene: TRBV5-1; CDR3aa: CASSLGNNGNQPQHF; CDR3nt: TGCGCCAGCAGCTTGGGGAATAATGGGAATCAGCCCCAGCATTTT
j_gene: TRBJ2-7; d_gene: .; abundance: .; v_gene: TRBV28; CDR3aa: CASSQQGEQYF; CDR3nt: TGTGCCAGCAGTCAGCAGGGCGAGCAGTACTTC
j_gene: TRBJ1-2; d_gene: .; abundance: .; v_gene: TRBV7-2; CDR3aa: CASSLAGRVYGYTF; CDR3nt: TGTGCCAGCAGCTTAGCGGGAAGGGTTTATGGCTACACCTTC
j_gene: TRBJ1-5; d_gene: TRBD1; abundance: .; v_gene: TRBV7-8; CDR3aa: CASSSRDSRNQPQHF; CDR3nt: TGTGCCAGCAGCTCCCGGGACAGCAGAAATCAGCCCCAGCATTTT
j_gene: TRBJ2-5; d_gene: .; abundance: .; v_gene: TRBV5-4; CDR3aa: CASRRDSVEETQYF; CDR3nt: TGTGCCAGCCGCCGGGACTCGGTCGAAGAGACCCAGTACTTC
j_gene: TRBJ2-7; d_gene: TRBD1; abundance: .; v_gene: TRBV5-6; CDR3aa: CASRKRTGWYEQYF; CDR3nt: TGTGCCAGCAGAAAACGGACAGGGTGGTACGAGCAGTACTTC